The present TCR beta chain was sequenced within a study of blood T cell repertoires in COVID-19. CDR3 size: 13 residues. V shed 5 bases and J shed 5 bases, with 12 bases lying between them. Per the germline V gene, CDR1 is SNHLY and CDR2 is FYNNEI. TCRdb's copy holds only in-frame clones and misses some; the assay was immunoSEQ multiplex PCR. The data show 140,000 to 150,000 clones, about 84% seen once. Sequencing used peripheral blood. The chain joins TRBV2 to TRBJ2-5, with D perhaps TRBD1 (5 bases). The TCR comes from a man in his sixties with active or convalescent COVID-19. The CDR3 coding sequence is TGTGCCAGCAGTCTCAGGGTGGGGGAGACCCAGTACTTC. Its protein is CASSLRVGETQYF.